This T cell receptor (beta chain) was captured by sequencing in a study of cytomegalovirus exposure and HLA in healthy donors. Turning to the study itself: Within an early data release were tens of millions of unique TCRs drawn from HLA-typed donors.

Of note for this clone: Antigen specificity is unknown.

Study-wide findings and caveats: Sequence variants that were highly shared formed a cluster that was likely a sequencing artifact. The authors later found HLA-associated TCR beta chains more clonally expanded than equally common others.

It was with 60 Vbeta and 13 Jbeta primers that the PCR ran. TCRdb's table, derived via immunoSEQ multiplex PCR, lists solely in-frame clones and lacks some. The sample consists of some 110,000 clones, roughly four fifths of them appearing once. Germline V CDR1 and CDR2: GTSNPN, SVGIG (reference sequence). Trimming took 0 bases from V and 10 from J, leaving 6 bases between them. This CDR3 contains 11 residues. The receptor was derived from a man between 25 and 39 years old in good health and CMV-seropositive. Sequenced input: PBMCs. This sequence joins TRBV30 and TRBJ1-4; the D gene is possibly TRBD1 (6 bases). The CDR3 region has the DNA TGTGCCTGGAGTGTAGGGGGAAAACTGTTTTTT. This gives the protein CAWSVGGKLFF. The full variable domain, its missing parts supplied by reference TRBV30 and TRBJ1-4, is SQTIHQWPATLVQPVGSPLSLECTVEGTSNPNLYWYRQAAGRGLQLLFYSVGIGQISSEVPQNLSASRPQDRQFILSSKKLLLSDSGFYLCAWSVGGKLFFGSGTQLSVL.